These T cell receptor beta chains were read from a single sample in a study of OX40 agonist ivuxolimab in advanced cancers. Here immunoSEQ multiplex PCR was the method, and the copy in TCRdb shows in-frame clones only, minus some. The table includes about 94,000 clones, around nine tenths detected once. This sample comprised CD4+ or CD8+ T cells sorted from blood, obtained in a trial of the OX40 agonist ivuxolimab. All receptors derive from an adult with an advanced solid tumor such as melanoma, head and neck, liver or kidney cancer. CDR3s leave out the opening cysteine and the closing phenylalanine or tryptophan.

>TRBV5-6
ASSLVASGGSTQY
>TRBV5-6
ASSLLGQMNYGYT
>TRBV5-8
ASSLYSGGVAGELF
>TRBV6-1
ASSEAWGTFSYEQY
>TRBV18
ASSPQKGDTEAF
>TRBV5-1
ASSLVGSNEKLF
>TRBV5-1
ASSPFDSSNQPQH
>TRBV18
ASSPSSRETQY
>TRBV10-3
AISDMRGVTDEQF
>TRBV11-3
ASSLEGTGCD